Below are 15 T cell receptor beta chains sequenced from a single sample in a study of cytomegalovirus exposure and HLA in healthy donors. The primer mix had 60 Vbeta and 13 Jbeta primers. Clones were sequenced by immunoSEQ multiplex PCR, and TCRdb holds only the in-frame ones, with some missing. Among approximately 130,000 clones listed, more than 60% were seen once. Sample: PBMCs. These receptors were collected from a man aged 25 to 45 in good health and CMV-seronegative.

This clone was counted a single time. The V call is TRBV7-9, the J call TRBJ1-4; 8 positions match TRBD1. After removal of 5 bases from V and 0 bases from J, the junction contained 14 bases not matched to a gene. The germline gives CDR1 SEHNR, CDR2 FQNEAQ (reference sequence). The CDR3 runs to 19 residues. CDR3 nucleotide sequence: TGTGCCAGCAGCCGCGGACAGGGAGGGGGCACTGCAACTAATGAAAAACTGTTTTTT. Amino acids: CASSRGQGGGTATNEKLFF. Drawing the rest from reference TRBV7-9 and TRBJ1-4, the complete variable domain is DTGVSQNPRHKITKRGQNVTFRCDPISEHNRLYWYRQTLGQGPEFLTYFQNEAQLEKSRLLSDRFSAERPKGSFSTLEIQRTEQGDSAMYLCASSRGQGGGTATNEKLFFGSGTQLSVL.

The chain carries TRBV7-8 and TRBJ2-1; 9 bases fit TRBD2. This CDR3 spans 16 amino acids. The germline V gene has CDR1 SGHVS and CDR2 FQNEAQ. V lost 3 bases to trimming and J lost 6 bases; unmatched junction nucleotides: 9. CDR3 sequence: CASSFSGRPGANEQFF. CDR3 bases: TGTGCCAGCAGCTTCAGCGGGAGGCCTGGGGCCAATGAGCAGTTCTTC.

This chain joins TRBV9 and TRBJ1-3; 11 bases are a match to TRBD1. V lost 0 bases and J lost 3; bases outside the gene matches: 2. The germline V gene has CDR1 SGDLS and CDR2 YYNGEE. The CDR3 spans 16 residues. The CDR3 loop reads CASSVGTGGGGNTIYF. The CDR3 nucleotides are TGTGCCAGCAGCGTAGGGACAGGGGGCGGTGGAAACACCATATATTTT.

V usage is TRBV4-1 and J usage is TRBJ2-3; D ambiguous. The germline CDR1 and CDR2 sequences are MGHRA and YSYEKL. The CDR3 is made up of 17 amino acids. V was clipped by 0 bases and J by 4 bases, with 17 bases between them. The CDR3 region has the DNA TGCGCCAGCAGCCAAGAAGTTTACCCCTCCGCGGCAGATACGCAGTATTTT. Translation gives CASSQEVYPSAADTQYF.

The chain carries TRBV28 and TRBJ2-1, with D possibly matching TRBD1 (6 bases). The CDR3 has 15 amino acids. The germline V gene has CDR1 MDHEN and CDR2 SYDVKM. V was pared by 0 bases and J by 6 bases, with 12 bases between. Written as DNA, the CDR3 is TGTGCCAGCAGTTTATGGAGGGGGACCCCCAATGAGCAGTTCTTC. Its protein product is CASSLWRGTPNEQFF.

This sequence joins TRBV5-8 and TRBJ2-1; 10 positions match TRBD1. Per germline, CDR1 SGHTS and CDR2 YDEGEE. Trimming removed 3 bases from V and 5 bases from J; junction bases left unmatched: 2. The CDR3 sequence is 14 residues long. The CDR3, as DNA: TGTGCCAGCAGCTGGGACAGGGGTAACAATGAGCAGTTCTTC. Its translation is CASSWDRGNNEQFF. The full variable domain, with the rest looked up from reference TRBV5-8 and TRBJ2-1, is EAGVTQSPTHLIKTRGQQATLRCSPISGHTSVYWYQQALGLGLQFLLWYDEGEERNRGNFPPRFSGRQFPNYSSELNVNALELEDSALYLCASSWDRGNNEQFFGPGTRLTVL.

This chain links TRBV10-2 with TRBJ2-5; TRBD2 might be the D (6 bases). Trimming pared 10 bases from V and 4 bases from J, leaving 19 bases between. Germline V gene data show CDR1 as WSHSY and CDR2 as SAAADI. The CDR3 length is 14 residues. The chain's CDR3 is CATRSVRGRETQYF. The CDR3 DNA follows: TGCGCCACCCGGTCGGTGCGGGGCCGAGAGACCCAGTACTTC.

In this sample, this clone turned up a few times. CDR3 coding DNA: TGTGCCAGCAGCCTTGCGGAAGAGACCCAGTACTTC. This encodes CASSLAEETQYF. This chain links TRBV11-2 with TRBJ2-5; D ambiguous. The germline V gene has CDR1 SGHAT and CDR2 FQNNGV. V lost 5 bases and J lost 3, with 7 bases in between. The CDR3 loop spans 12 amino acids. Together with reference TRBV11-2 and TRBJ2-5, the CDR3 gives the full variable domain: EAGVAQSPRYKIIEKRQSVAFWCNPISGHATLYWYQQILGQGPKLLIQFQNNGVVDDSQLPKDRFSAERLKGVDSTLKIQPAKLEDSAVYLCASSLAEETQYFGPGTRLLVL.

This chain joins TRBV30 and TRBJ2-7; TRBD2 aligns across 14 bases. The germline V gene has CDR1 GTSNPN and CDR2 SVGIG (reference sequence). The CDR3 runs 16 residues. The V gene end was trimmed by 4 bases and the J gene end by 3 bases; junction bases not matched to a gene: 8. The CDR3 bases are TGTGCCTGGACCTCCGGGACTAGCGGGAGAAGCTACGAGCAGTACTTC. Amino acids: CAWTSGTSGRSYEQYF.

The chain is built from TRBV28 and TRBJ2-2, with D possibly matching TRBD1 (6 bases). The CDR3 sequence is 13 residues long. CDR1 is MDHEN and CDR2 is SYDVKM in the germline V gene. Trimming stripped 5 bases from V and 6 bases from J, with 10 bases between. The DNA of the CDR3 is TGTGCCAGCAGTCAGGGGACACCCGGGGAGCTGTTTTTT. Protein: CASSQGTPGELFF. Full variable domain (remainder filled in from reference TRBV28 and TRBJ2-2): DVKVTQSSRYLVKRTGEKVFLECVQDMDHENMFWYRQDPGLGLRLIYFSYDVKMKEKGDIPEGYSVSREKKERFSLILESASTNQTSMYLCASSQGTPGELFFGEGSRLTVL.

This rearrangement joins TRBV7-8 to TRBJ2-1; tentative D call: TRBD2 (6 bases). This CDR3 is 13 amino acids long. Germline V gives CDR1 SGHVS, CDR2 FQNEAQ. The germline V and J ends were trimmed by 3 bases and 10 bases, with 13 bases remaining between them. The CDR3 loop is CASSFTTSPEQFF. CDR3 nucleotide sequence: TGTGCCAGCAGCTTTACGACTAGTCCCGAGCAGTTCTTC.

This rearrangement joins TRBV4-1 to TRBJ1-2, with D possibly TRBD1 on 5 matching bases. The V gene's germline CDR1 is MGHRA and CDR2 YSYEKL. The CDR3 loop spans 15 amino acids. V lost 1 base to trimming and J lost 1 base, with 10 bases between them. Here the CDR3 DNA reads TGCGCCAGCAGCCAAGGGGACTCCCTTAACTATGGCTACACCTTC. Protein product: CASSQGDSLNYGYTF.

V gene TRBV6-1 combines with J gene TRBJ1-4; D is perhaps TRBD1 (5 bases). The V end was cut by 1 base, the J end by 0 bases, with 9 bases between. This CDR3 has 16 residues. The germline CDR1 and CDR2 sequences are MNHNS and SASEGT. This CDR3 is CASSEGTPATNEKLFF. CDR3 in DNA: TGTGCCAGCAGTGAAGGGACACCTGCAACTAATGAAAAACTGTTTTTT.

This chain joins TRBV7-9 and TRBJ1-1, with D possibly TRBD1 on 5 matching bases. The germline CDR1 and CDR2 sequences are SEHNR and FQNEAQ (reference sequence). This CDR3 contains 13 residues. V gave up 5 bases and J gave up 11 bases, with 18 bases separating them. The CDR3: CASSPMGGRGAFF. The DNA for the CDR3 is TGTGCCAGCAGCCCTATGGGTGGGCGGGGGGCTTTCTTT.

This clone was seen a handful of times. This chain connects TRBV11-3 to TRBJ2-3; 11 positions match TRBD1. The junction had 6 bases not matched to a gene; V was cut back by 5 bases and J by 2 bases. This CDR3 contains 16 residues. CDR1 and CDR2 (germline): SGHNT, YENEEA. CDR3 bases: TGTGCCAGCAGCCCCGGGACAGGGGGGAACACAGATACGCAGTATTTT. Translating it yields CASSPGTGGNTDTQYF. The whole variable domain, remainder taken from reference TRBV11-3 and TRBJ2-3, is EAGVVQSPRYKIIEKKQPVAFWCNPISGHNTLYWYLQNLGQGPELLIRYENEEAVDDSQLPKDRFSAERLKGVDSTLKIQPAELGDSAVYLCASSPGTGGNTDTQYFGPGTRLTVL.